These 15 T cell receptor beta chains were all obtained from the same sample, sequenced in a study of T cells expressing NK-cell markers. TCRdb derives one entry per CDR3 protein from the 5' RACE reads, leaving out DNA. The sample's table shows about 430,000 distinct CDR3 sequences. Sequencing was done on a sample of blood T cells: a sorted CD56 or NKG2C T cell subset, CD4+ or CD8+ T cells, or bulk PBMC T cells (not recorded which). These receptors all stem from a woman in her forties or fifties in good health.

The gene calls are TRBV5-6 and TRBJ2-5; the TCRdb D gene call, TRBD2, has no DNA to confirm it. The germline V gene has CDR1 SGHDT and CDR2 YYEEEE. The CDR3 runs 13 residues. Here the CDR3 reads CASSLASVSGQYF.

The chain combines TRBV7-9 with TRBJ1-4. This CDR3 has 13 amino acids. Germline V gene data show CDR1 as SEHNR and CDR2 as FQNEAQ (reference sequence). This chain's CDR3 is CASSLSTKEKLFF.

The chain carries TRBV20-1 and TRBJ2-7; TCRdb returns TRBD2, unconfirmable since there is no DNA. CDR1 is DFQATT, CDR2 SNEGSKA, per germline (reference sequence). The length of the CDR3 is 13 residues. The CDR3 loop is CSSGSGLFYEQYF.

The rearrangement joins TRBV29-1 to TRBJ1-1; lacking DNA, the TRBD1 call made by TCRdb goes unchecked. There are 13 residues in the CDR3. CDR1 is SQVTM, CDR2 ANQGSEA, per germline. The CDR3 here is CSVRDRGNAEAFF.

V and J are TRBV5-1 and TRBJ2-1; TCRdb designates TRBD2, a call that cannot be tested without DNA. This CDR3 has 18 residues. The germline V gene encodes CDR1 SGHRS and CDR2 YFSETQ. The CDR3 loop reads CASSFLAGGRGRINEQFF.

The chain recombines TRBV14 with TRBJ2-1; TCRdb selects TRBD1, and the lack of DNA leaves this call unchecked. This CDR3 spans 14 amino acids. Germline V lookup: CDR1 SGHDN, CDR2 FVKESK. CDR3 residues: CASRQQGAGNEQFF.

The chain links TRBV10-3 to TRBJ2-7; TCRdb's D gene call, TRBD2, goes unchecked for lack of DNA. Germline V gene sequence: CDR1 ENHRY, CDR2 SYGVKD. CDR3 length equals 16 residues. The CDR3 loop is CAISDNTSGGSYEQYF.

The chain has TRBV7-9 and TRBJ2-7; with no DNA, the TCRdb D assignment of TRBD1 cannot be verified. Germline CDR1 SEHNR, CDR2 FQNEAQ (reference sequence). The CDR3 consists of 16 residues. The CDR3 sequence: CASSLAGTGRSYEQYF.

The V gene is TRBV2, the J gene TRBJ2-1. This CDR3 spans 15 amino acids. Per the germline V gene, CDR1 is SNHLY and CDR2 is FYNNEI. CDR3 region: CASSEASGDYNEQFF.

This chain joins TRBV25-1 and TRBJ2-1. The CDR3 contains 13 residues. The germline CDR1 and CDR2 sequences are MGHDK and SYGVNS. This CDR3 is CASSEDWGNEQFF.

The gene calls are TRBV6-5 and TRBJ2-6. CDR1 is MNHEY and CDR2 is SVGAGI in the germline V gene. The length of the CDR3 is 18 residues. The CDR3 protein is CASSYSFTGSSGANVLTF.

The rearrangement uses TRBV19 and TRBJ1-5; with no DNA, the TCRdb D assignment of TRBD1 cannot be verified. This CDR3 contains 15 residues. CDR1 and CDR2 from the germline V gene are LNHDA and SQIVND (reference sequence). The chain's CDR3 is CASRGRGAMDQPQHF.

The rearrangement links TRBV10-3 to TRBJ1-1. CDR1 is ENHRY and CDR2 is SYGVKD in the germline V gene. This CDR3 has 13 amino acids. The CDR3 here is CAISVLGNTEAFF.

CDR3 amino acids: CASRLLGGTEAFF. This chain connects TRBV6-5 to TRBJ1-1; TCRdb returns TRBD1, unconfirmable since there is no DNA. The CDR3 spans 13 residues. Germline V gene data show CDR1 as MNHEY and CDR2 as SVGAGI.

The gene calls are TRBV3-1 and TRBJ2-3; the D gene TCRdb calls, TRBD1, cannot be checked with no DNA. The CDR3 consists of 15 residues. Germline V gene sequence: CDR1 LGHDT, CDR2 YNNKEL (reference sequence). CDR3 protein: CASSPGQGPTDTQYF.